The T cell receptor beta chain described here comes from a study of vaccination effects on CD4 cells after COVID-19. V dropped 0 bases and J dropped 4 bases, with 12 bases sitting between them. This CDR3 has 15 residues. Germline-derived CDR1 and CDR2 are LGHNA and YSLEER. Repertoires were generated with immunoSEQ multiplex PCR, while TCRdb's copy carries only in-frame clones and drops some. The table shows fewer than 65,000 clones, with roughly 76% occurring only once. This clone was found once. As yet, its antigen is unknown. ViraFEST used viral peptide pools to expand antigen-specific CD4+ T cells before sequencing. Upon completion of around 9 days in culture, CD4+ T cells were isolated.

This chain links TRBV4-3 with TRBJ1-2; unclear D gene. Material: CD4+ T cells from PBMCs cultured with HCoV-229E spike peptides, obtained before COVID-19 vaccination. The receptor comes from a human donor who received a COVID-19 vaccine. The chain's CDR3 is CASSQDRSAAYGYTF. The DNA for the CDR3 is TGCGCCAGCAGCCAAGATCGGTCAGCCGCCTATGGCTACACCTTC.